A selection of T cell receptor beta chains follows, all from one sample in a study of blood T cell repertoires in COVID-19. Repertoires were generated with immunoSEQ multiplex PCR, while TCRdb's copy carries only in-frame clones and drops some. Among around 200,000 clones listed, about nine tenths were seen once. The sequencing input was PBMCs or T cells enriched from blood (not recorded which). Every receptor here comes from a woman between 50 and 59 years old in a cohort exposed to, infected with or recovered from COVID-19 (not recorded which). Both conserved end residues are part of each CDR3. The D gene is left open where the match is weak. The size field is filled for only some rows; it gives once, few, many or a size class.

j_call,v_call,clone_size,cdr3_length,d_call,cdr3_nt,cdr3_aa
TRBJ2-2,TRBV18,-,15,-,TGTGCCAGCTCACGCCAGGCGATTAACACCGGGGAGCTGTTTTTT,CASSRQAINTGELFF
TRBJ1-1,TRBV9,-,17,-,TGTGCCAGCAGCGTAGACCCTACCATTGGCGGAATCACTGAAGCTTTCTTT,CASSVDPTIGGITEAFF
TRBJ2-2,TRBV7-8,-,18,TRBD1,TGTGCCAGCAGCTTAGGACGGGACAGGGGTAGGAACACCGGGGAGCTGTTTTTT,CASSLGRDRGRNTGELFF
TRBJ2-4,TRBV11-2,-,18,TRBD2,TGTGCCAGCAGCTTACTAGCGGGGGTCACCTTAGCCAAAAACATTCAGTACTTC,CASSLLAGVTLAKNIQYF
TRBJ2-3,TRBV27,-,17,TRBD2,TGTGCCAGCAGTCCCTCCGGGAGTAGCGGGGGGTTATATACGCAGTATTTT,CASSPSGSSGGLYTQYF
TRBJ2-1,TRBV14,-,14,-,TGTGCCAGCAGCCTAGGGCCAGGGCGGAATGAGCAGTTCTTC,CASSLGPGRNEQFF
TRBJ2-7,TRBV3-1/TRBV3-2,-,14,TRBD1,TGTGCCAGCAGCCAGGGACAGGGCCCCTACGAGCAGTACTTC,CASSQGQGPYEQYF
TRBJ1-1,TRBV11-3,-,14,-,TGTGCCAGCAGCCCTGGCAGGGGGAACACTGAAGCTTTCTTT,CASSPGRGNTEAFF
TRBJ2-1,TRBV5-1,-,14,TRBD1,TGCGCCAGCAGCCCCCGGACAGGCAACAATGAGCAGTTCTTC,CASSPRTGNNEQFF
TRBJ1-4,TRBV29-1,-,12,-,TGCAGCGTCGGGGGTATTGATGAAAAACTGTTTTTT,CSVGGIDEKLFF
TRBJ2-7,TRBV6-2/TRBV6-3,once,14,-,TGTGCCAGCAGTCCCTCGGGGAGCGTCTACGAGCAGTACTTC,CASSPSGSVYEQYF
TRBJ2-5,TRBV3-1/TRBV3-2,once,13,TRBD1,TGTGCCAGCAGCCGGGGACAGGAGCCGACCCAGTACTTC,CASSRGQEPTQYF
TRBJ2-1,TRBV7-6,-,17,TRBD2,TGTGCCAGCAGTTCTCTTCTCGGGACTAGCCCATCGGATGAGCAGTTCTTC,CASSSLLGTSPSDEQFF
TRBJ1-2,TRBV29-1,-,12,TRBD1,TGCAGCGGTGGTGGAGGGGGCAATGGCTACACCTTC,CSGGGGGNGYTF
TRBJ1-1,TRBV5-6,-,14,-,TGTGCCAGCAGCTTAGGGGGGGGCGACACTGAAGCTTTCTTT,CASSLGGGDTEAFF
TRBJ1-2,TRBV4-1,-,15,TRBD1,TGCGCCAGCAGCCAAGCACAGGGGGCTTGGGATGGCTACACCTTC,CASSQAQGAWDGYTF
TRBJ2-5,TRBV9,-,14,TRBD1,TGTGCCAGCAGCGTAAAGGGGGCCCAAGAGACCCAGTACTTC,CASSVKGAQETQYF
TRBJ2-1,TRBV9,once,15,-,TGTGCCAGCAGCGTAGATAGGGGCTCCTACAATGAGCAGTTCTTC,CASSVDRGSYNEQFF
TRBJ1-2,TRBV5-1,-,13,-,TGCGCCAGCAGCTCCTCAGGTACCTATGGCTACACCTTC,CASSSSGTYGYTF
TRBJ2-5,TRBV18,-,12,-,TGTGCCAGCTCAAGCAGGCAAGAGACCCAGTACTTC,CASSSRQETQYF
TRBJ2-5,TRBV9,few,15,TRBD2,TGTGCCAGCAGCGTAGCTAGCGGGGGGAGAGAGACCCAGTACTTC,CASSVASGGRETQYF
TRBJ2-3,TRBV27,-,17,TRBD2,TGTGCCAGCAGTTTGGTCCCTCTAGCGGGGGGCGCAGTTACGCAGTATTTT,CASSLVPLAGGAVTQYF
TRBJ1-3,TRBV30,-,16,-,TGTGCCTGGAGTGTACAGCCGGCAAGCTCTGGAAACACCATATATTTT,CAWSVQPASSGNTIYF